The text below deals with one TCR beta chain. Its antigen is unidentified. This CDR3 has 15 amino acids. V lost 2 bases and J 2 bases, leaving 13 bases between the germline ends. CDR1 and CDR2 (germline): SGHVS, FQNEAQ. This entry belongs to a study of blood T cells in healthy people across ages. A minimum of 6 million PBMCs was isolated per sample. Per sample, extraction of total RNA gave at least 5 micrograms in every case. Alongside a J-beta primer mix, a sample-barcoded 5' primer served in a second PCR lasting about 6 to 12 cycles. TCRdb passed the 5' RACE reads through MiXCR, listing each CDR3 protein once. Here the sample spans hundreds of thousands of distinct CDR3 sequences, approximately 44% being singletons. General study points: Greater diversity and more naive CD4+ cells were seen in long-lived donors than in aged donors. It was held that diversity estimates obtained from one million T cells represented underestimates.

The sequenced sample was blood. This receptor was obtained from a man aged 60 to 75 in good health. V usage is TRBV7-8 and J usage is TRBJ2-7; D possibly matches TRBD1 or TRBD2 (5 bases each). The CDR3 DNA sequence: TGTGCCAGCAGCTTACTGACGGGGCCAACCTACGAGCAGTACTTC. Translated, it gives CASSLLTGPTYEQYF. The full variable domain, completed using reference TRBV7-8 and TRBJ2-7, is GAGVSQSPRYKVAKRGQDVALRCDPISGHVSLFWYQQALGQGPEFLTYFQNEAQLDKSGLPSDRFFAERPEGSVSTLKIQRTQQEDSAVYLCASSLLTGPTYEQYFGPGTRLTVT.